A single sample gave rise to the 15 T cell receptor beta chains below, sequenced in a study of T cell responses to AZD1222 COVID-19 vaccine. Assay: immunoSEQ multiplex PCR; the TCRdb copy retains only in-frame clones and omits some. This table has roughly 160,000 clones, about 83% appearing once. The material was peripheral blood, obtained 28 days after the second AZD1222 dose. The receptors stem from an adult who received the AZD1222 COVID-19 vaccine.

The rearrangement joins TRBV7-2 to TRBJ1-2; TRBD1 matches 11 bases. V lost 4 bases and J lost 2; bases outside the gene matches: 3. Germline loops: CDR1 SGHTA, CDR2 FQGNSA. The CDR3 length is 15 residues. In nucleotides, the CDR3 is TGTGCCAGCAGCTCAAGGACAGGGGGCAACTATGGCTACACCTTC. Translating it yields CASSSRTGGNYGYTF.

The chain joins TRBV6-2 or TRBV6-3 to TRBJ2-1; TRBD1 might be the D (5 bases). The germline V and J ends were trimmed by 0 bases and 5 bases, with 20 bases remaining between them. The V gene's germline CDR1 is MNHEY and CDR2 SVGEGT. The CDR3 runs 18 residues. CDR3 amino acids: CASSYSKLAGWVDNEQFF. In DNA, the CDR3 is TGTGCCAGCAGTTACTCGAAGTTGGCAGGGTGGGTGGACAATGAGCAGTTCTTC.

The genes are TRBV6-6 and TRBJ2-5; 8 bases are a match to TRBD2. This CDR3 is built from 15 residues. The germline V gene encodes CDR1 MNHNY and CDR2 SVGAGI (reference sequence). After removal of 0 bases from V and 2 bases from J, the junction contained 2 bases not matched to a gene. CDR3 amino acids: CASSYSPGGQETQYF. The DNA for the CDR3 is TGTGCCAGCAGTTACTCGCCGGGGGGGCAAGAGACCCAGTACTTC.

This chain uses TRBV9 with TRBJ1-5; D is ambiguous. The CDR3 length is 14 residues. The germline V gene encodes CDR1 SGDLS and CDR2 YYNGEE. Between the trimmed V and J ends, which lost 4 bases and 5 bases, there was a span of 13 bases. The CDR3 nucleotides read TGTGCCAGCAGCCTCGGACTTAACTATCAGCCCCAGCATTTT. Protein product: CASSLGLNYQPQHF.

The chain employs TRBV4-2 and TRBJ1-1, with D perhaps TRBD1 (5 bases). Germline values: CDR1 LGHNA, CDR2 YNFKEQ. Trimming cost V 4 bases and J 8 bases, with 8 bases left between them. The CDR3 runs to 11 residues. Written as DNA, the CDR3 is TGTGCCAGCAGCCGGCGGACAGAAGCTTTCTTT. Translating it yields CASSRRTEAFF.

The rearrangement uses TRBV6-4 and TRBJ2-1, with TRBD2 as a possible D gene (5 bases). Germline V CDR1 and CDR2: MRHNA, SNTAGT. This CDR3 has 14 residues. V was cut by 1 base and J by 6 bases, with 10 bases left in between. The CDR3 protein is CASSDWGDSNEQFF. The CDR3, as DNA: TGTGCCAGCAGTGACTGGGGAGACTCCAATGAGCAGTTCTTC.

V and J are TRBV6-5 and TRBJ2-7, with TRBD1 matching 8 bases. V was pared by 7 bases and J by 6 bases, with 2 bases of the junction left unmatched. Germline CDR1 MNHEY, CDR2 SVGAGI. This CDR3 has 11 residues. This CDR3 is CASKGQVEQYF. CDR3 nucleotide sequence: TGTGCCAGCAAGGGACAGGTCGAGCAGTACTTC.

The gene calls are TRBV2 and TRBJ1-4; D might be TRBD1 (6 bases). V was trimmed by 5 bases and J by 5 bases, leaving 15 bases between them. CDR3 size: 15 residues. Per germline, CDR1 SNHLY and CDR2 FYNNEI. In DNA, the CDR3 is TGTGCCAGCAGTAAAAACAGGGCGAGGAATGAAAAACTGTTTTTT. This sequence encodes CASSKNRARNEKLFF. Variable domain in full (rest from reference TRBV2 and TRBJ1-4): EPEVTQTPSHQVTQMGQEVILRCVPISNHLYFYWYRQILGQKVEFLVSFYNNEISEKSEIFDDQFSVERPDGSNFTLKIRSTKLEDSAMYFCASSKNRARNEKLFFGSGTQLSVL.

The chain recombines TRBV7-2 with TRBJ1-5; 8 nucleotides agree with TRBD1. CDR1 and CDR2 (germline): SGHTA, FQGNSA. J gave up 4 bases and V 6 bases, and 5 bases lay outside the gene matches. This CDR3 has 14 residues. CDR3 in amino acids: CASSSQGGNQPQHF. As DNA, the CDR3 is TGTGCCAGCAGTTCACAGGGGGGGAATCAGCCCCAGCATTTT.

This chain uses TRBV5-6 with TRBJ1-1; the D gene is possibly TRBD1 (6 bases). This CDR3 is built from 13 residues. V lost 1 base and J lost 5, with 9 bases in between. Germline CDR1 and CDR2: SGHDT and YYEEEE. In DNA, the CDR3 is TGTGCCAGCAGCTTGATGGGGACAACTGAAGCTTTCTTT. Residues: CASSLMGTTEAFF.

This chain joins TRBV6-4 and TRBJ2-2; TRBD1 agrees at 7 bases. The trim removed 10 bases at V and 1 base at J, leaving 6 bases unmatched. Per germline, CDR1 MRHNA and CDR2 SNTAGT. This CDR3 has 14 residues. CDR3 sequence (DNA): TGTGCCACCAGGGACAGCCTGAACACCGGGGAGCTGTTTTTT. Translation gives CATRDSLNTGELFF.

The chain couples TRBV2 to TRBJ1-1, with D perhaps matching TRBD1 (5 bases). Germline lookup yields CDR1 SNHLY and CDR2 FYNNEI. The V end was cut by 6 bases, the J end by 11 bases, with 19 bases between. The CDR3 totals 13 residues. In nucleotides, the CDR3 is TGTGCCAGCAGGGATGTCCGGGACCAAGAGGCTTTCTTT. Translation: CASRDVRDQEAFF.

Comment on this clone: The germline gene is not matched at one end of the junction; a read error may be the cause. Additional DNA sequences in this sample encode the identical CDR3. The rearrangement joins TRBV2 to TRBJ1-5, with TRBD1 matching 7 bases. Germline assignment: CDR1 SNHLY and CDR2 FYNNEI. CDR3 length: 13 amino acids. The CDR3 loop is CASSEQGVQPQHF. The CDR3 DNA follows: TGTGCTAGCAGTGAGCAGGGGGTTCAGCCCCAGCATTTT.

J is TRBJ1-4 and V is TRBV18; no definite D call. CDR1 and CDR2 from the germline V gene are KGHSH and LQKENI. The CDR3 runs to 16 residues. Trimming cost V 3 bases and J 0 bases, with 11 bases left between them. The CDR3 loop is CASSPHEPSTNEKLFF. For the CDR3, the DNA is TGTGCCAGCTCACCCCACGAGCCCTCAACTAATGAAAAACTGTTTTTT.

J is TRBJ1-6 and V is TRBV30; D unresolved. Trimming removed 5 bases from V and 5 bases from J, with 10 bases in between. This CDR3 has 13 amino acids. Germline V lookup: CDR1 GTSNPN, CDR2 SVGIG (reference sequence). CDR3 sequence reads: CAWVQPNNSPLHF. The CDR3 DNA is TGTGCCTGGGTTCAGCCCAATAATTCACCCCTCCACTTT. Combining the CDR3 with reference TRBV30 and TRBJ1-6 gives the whole variable domain SQTIHQWPATLVQPVGSPLSLECTVEGTSNPNLYWYRQAAGRGLQLLFYSVGIGQISSEVPQNLSASRPQDRQFILSSKKLLLSDSGFYLCAWVQPNNSPLHFGNGTRLTVT.